The rows below give T cell receptor beta chains drawn from one sample of a study of blood T cell repertoires in COVID-19. Sequenced by immunoSEQ multiplex PCR; TCRdb stores in-frame clones only, minus some. The sample shows under 350,000 clones, over 75% of them seen only once. Input material: peripheral blood. The receptors were gathered from a human donor in a cohort sampled during active COVID-19. Both conserved end residues are part of each CDR3. Fields, in order: D gene, V gene, clone size, J gene, CDR3 protein, CDR3 DNA. A D gene is named only where the DNA matches it firmly. The listing skips clone size in some rows; elsewhere it reads once, few, many or a size class.

D: NA; V: TRBV20-1; size: NA; J: TRBJ2-7; CDR3: CSALRDTEQYF; DNA: TGCAGTGCTCTCCGGGACACCGAGCAGTACTTC
D: NA; V: TRBV10-3; size: NA; J: TRBJ2-1; CDR3: CAARDIELHNEQFF; DNA: TGTGCCGCCCGGGACATCGAACTCCACAATGAGCAGTTCTTC
D: NA; V: TRBV6-5; size: NA; J: TRBJ1-4; CDR3: CASRSTGTTNEKLFF; DNA: TGTGCCAGCAGGTCCACAGGGACAACTAATGAAAAACTGTTTTTT
D: TRBD1; V: TRBV7-3; size: once; J: TRBJ1-1; CDR3: CASGQDRGAEAFF; DNA: TGTGCCAGCGGACAAGACAGGGGTGCTGAAGCTTTCTTT
D: NA; V: TRBV5-5; size: NA; J: TRBJ1-3; CDR3: CASSFGAPRGSGNTIYF; DNA: TGTGCCAGCAGCTTCGGCGCACCACGGGGTTCTGGAAACACCATATATTTT
D: NA; V: TRBV10-2; size: NA; J: TRBJ1-5; CDR3: CASSESRGGGQPQHF; DNA: TGCGCCAGCAGTGAGTCGAGGGGGGGCGGGCAGCCCCAGCATTTT
D: NA; V: TRBV29-1; size: NA; J: TRBJ1-3; CDR3: CSVEDQYTIYF; DNA: TGCAGCGTTGAAGATCAGTACACCATATATTTT
D: TRBD2; V: TRBV5-1; size: NA; J: TRBJ2-3; CDR3: CASSHSGVDTQYF; DNA: TGCGCCAGCAGCCATAGCGGGGTAGATACGCAGTATTTT
D: NA; V: TRBV5-1; size: NA; J: TRBJ2-7; CDR3: CASSLFATGSYEQYF; DNA: TGCGCCAGCAGCTTGTTTGCGACAGGCTCCTACGAGCAGTACTTC
D: NA; V: TRBV6-1; size: NA; J: TRBJ1-6; CDR3: CASSELGGVYNSPLHF; DNA: TGTGCCAGCAGTGAATTGGGGGGAGTTTATAATTCACCCCTCCACTTT
D: TRBD2; V: TRBV2; size: NA; J: TRBJ2-7; CDR3: CASKRGGSNEQYF; DNA: TGTGCCAGCAAGAGGGGAGGGTCTAACGAGCAGTACTTC
D: NA; V: TRBV19; size: NA; J: TRBJ2-3; CDR3: CASSIRGTQYF; DNA: TGTGCCAGTAGTATACGGGGGACGCAGTATTTT
D: TRBD1; V: TRBV25-1; size: NA; J: TRBJ2-5; CDR3: CASSEGQARETQYF; DNA: TGTGCCAGCAGTGAGGGACAGGCTCGGGAGACCCAGTACTTC
D: TRBD2; V: TRBV7-8; size: NA; J: TRBJ2-7; CDR3: CASSLPTSGTYEQYF; DNA: TGTGCCAGCAGCTTACCGACTAGCGGTACCTACGAGCAGTACTTC
D: NA; V: TRBV4-1; size: NA; J: TRBJ2-7; CDR3: CASSFSLSLEQYF; DNA: TGCGCCAGCAGCTTCTCCCTAAGTCTCGAGCAGTACTTC
D: TRBD1; V: TRBV6-5; size: NA; J: TRBJ1-1; CDR3: CASRAGQGSTEAFF; DNA: TGTGCCAGCAGGGCGGGACAGGGAAGCACTGAAGCTTTCTTT
D: NA; V: TRBV5-1; size: few; J: TRBJ1-1; CDR3: CASSLAGITEAFF; DNA: TGCGCCAGCAGCTTGGCCGGGATCACTGAAGCTTTCTTT
D: NA; V: TRBV19; size: NA; J: TRBJ2-1; CDR3: CASSIGAVYNEQFF; DNA: TGTGCCAGTAGTATAGGGGCAGTTTACAATGAGCAGTTCTTC
D: NA; V: TRBV5-1; size: few; J: TRBJ2-7; CDR3: CASSLANAQGSRVAYEQYF; DNA: TGCGCCAGCAGCTTGGCCAACGCGCAGGGGAGTAGGGTAGCCTACGAGCAGTACTTC
D: TRBD2; V: TRBV5-1; size: NA; J: TRBJ2-1; CDR3: CASSLSGGGPYNEQFF; DNA: TGCGCCAGCAGCTTGAGCGGCGGGGGACCCTACAATGAGCAGTTCTTC
D: TRBD2; V: TRBV10-1; size: NA; J: TRBJ2-1; CDR3: CASSESGLAGGNEQFF; DNA: TGCGCCAGCAGTGAGTCTGGACTAGCGGGGGGCAATGAGCAGTTCTTC
D: NA; V: TRBV5-5; size: once; J: TRBJ1-1; CDR3: CASSWGREGEAFF; DNA: TGTGCCAGCAGCTGGGGGAGGGAGGGTGAAGCTTTCTTT